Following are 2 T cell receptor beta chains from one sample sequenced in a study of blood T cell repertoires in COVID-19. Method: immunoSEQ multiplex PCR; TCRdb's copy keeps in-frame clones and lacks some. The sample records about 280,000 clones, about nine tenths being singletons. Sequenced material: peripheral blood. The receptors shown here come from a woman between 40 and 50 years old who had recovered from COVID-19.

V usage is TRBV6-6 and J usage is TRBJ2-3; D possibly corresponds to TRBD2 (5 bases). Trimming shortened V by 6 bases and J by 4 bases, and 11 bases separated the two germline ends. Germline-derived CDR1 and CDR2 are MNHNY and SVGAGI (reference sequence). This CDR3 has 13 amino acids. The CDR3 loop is CASREEEADTQYF. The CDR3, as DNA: TGTGCCAGCAGGGAAGAGGAGGCAGATACGCAGTATTTT.

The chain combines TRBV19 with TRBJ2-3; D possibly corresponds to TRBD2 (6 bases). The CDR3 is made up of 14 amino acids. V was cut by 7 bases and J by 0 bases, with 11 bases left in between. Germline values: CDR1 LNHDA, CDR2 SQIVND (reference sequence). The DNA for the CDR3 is TGTGCCAGTATGGAGGGCCGGAGCACAGATACGCAGTATTTT. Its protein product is CASMEGRSTDTQYF.